This section outlines one T cell receptor beta chain sequence together with its context. The source of the sample is a study of blood T cell repertoires in COVID-19. Study at large: COVID-19 samples collected from the United States, Italy and Spain covered acute and convalescent phases. The analysed material was cDNA or gDNA that came from T cells, B-cell-depleted T cells, or PBMCs.

This CDR3 is built from 16 residues. V lost 0 bases to trimming and J lost 6 bases, with 16 bases between them. Germline CDR1 LGHNA, CDR2 YNFKEQ. As originally analysed: From reference gene primer amplification, estimates of nucleated cell counts were derived. Data came from immunoSEQ multiplex PCR; TCRdb stores just in-frame clones and leaves some out. V, J and clone size were drawn from that table, and D and trimming were deduced from the DNA. The sample contains tens of thousands of clones, 85% to 90% of which appear only once. The source is a human donor in a cohort sampled during active COVID-19. The rearrangement links TRBV4-2 to TRBJ2-3, with D perhaps matching TRBD2 (6 bases). Input material: peripheral blood. CDR3: CASSQDNGGLLDTQYF. CDR3 bases: TGTGCCAGCAGCCAAGATAATGGGGGACTTCTGGATACGCAGTATTTT.